A single sample gave rise to the 4 T cell receptor beta chains below, sequenced in a study of cytomegalovirus exposure and HLA in healthy donors. PCR amplification relied on 60 Vbeta primers (plus 13 Jbeta primers). Profiling relied on immunoSEQ multiplex PCR, and the TCRdb table lists in-frame clones only, not all of them. The sample shows over 85,000 clones, about 90% of them seen only once. What was sequenced was PBMCs. The receptors stem from a man aged 35-49 years in good health and CMV-seronegative.

J is TRBJ1-5 and V is TRBV19; 8 bases align to TRBD1. CDR1 LNHDA and CDR2 SQIVND come from the germline V gene (reference sequence). Trimming took 9 bases from V and 6 from J; bases not matched to a gene: 4. The CDR3 length is 12 residues. CDR3 in amino acids: CASGQGSQPQHF. The CDR3 nucleotides are TGTGCCAGCGGACAGGGAAGTCAGCCCCAGCATTTT.

J is TRBJ2-3 and V is TRBV5-1, with 15 bases aligning to TRBD2. V dropped 4 bases and J dropped 1; count of bases not matched to a gene: 7. Germline values: CDR1 SGHRS, CDR2 YFSETQ. The CDR3 is made up of 18 amino acids. CDR3 amino acids: CASSPGLAGGRGTDTQYF. In DNA, the CDR3 is TGCGCCAGCAGCCCAGGACTAGCGGGGGGGCGTGGCACAGATACGCAGTATTTT. Full variable domain (missing parts from reference TRBV5-1 and TRBJ2-3): KAGVTQTPRYLIKTRGQQVTLSCSPISGHRSVSWYQQTPGQGLQFLFEYFSETQRNKGNFPGRFSGRQFSNSRSEMNVSTLELGDSALYLCASSPGLAGGRGTDTQYFGPGTRLTVL.

CDR3 in DNA: TGCGCCAGCAGCTCGGCGCGGCCAATAACCGGGGAGCTGTTTTTT. It translates to CASSSARPITGELFF. The chain carries TRBV5-1 and TRBJ2-2; no definite D call. CDR1 and CDR2 from the germline V gene are SGHRS and YFSETQ. Trimming removed 3 bases at V and 5 bases at J, with 14 bases between. CDR3 length: 15 residues.

The rearrangement links TRBV5-1 to TRBJ2-7; TRBD2 matches at 7 bases. Trimming cost V 7 bases and J 6 bases; bases outside gene matches: 13. The CDR3 spans 14 residues. Per germline, CDR1 SGHRS and CDR2 YFSETQ. The CDR3 region is CASRTGGYKSEQYF. As DNA, the CDR3 is TGCGCCAGCCGAACCGGGGGGTATAAGAGCGAGCAGTACTTC.